These 17 T cell receptor beta chains were sequenced from one sample in a study of blood T cell repertoires in COVID-19 (dated by TCRdb to 2019 to 2021). The library was prepared using the immunoSEQ multiplex PCR assay. The source is immuneACCESS, and TCRdb retained only in-frame sequences with V and J called. Part of the clones is not carried over; for the studies checked, unresolved V genes explain less than half of this, and the remainder is unexplained. This sample holds about 150,000 clones; 75% to 90% were observed only once. In total, the top ten clones hold roughly an eighth of the sample. The specimen sequenced was peripheral blood. These receptors came from a man aged 18 to 29 with COVID-19, enrolled during active disease.

CDR3: CASSYTGGGMEEQYF. The CDR3, as DNA: TGTGCCAGCAGCTATACGGGGGGCGGCATGGAAGAGCAGTACTTC. This chain links TRBV11-3 with TRBJ2-7; the D gene is possibly TRBD2 (7 bases). V shed 4 bases and J shed 7 bases, with 20 bases lying between them. Per germline, CDR1 SGHNT and CDR2 YENEEA. This CDR3 comprises 15 residues.

The rearrangement joins TRBV10-2 to TRBJ2-3; D might be TRBD2 (6 bases). Germline V gene data show CDR1 as WSHSY and CDR2 as SAAADI. Trimming pared 4 bases from V and 4 bases from J, leaving 9 bases between. The CDR3 length is 13 residues. This CDR3 is CASSVRGADTQYF. The CDR3 DNA reads TGCGCCAGCAGTGTACGCGGGGCAGATACGCAGTATTTT.

This chain uses TRBV28 with TRBJ2-5; the match to TRBD2 covers 7 bases. Germline V lookup: CDR1 MDHEN, CDR2 SYDVKM. The CDR3 contains 17 residues. With 5 bases clipped from V and 4 bases from J, the junction kept 16 bases outside the gene matches. In nucleotides, the CDR3 is TGTGCCAGCAGTCCTCCCCCGGCTAGCGGTGGTGGAGAGACCCAGTACTTC. This sequence encodes CASSPPPASGGGETQYF.

This chain joins TRBV3-1 (or the pseudogene TRBV3-2) and TRBJ1-5; a possible D gene is TRBD1 (5 bases). V was cut by 4 bases and J by 5 bases, with 18 bases left in between. The CDR3 has 16 residues. CDR1 LGHDT and CDR2 YNNKEL come from the germline V gene (reference sequence). The CDR3 coding sequence is TGTGCCAGCAGCCCGGAGGGGCCGTCCTCGCATCAGCCCCAGCATTTT. It yields the protein CASSPEGPSSHQPQHF.

The V gene is TRBV2, the J gene TRBJ2-5; 8 bases line up with TRBD2. V was pared by 7 bases and J by 4 bases, with 8 bases of the junction left unmatched. This CDR3 comprises 14 residues. CDR1 and CDR2 from the germline V gene are SNHLY and FYNNEI. The CDR3 coding sequence is TGTGCCAGCAAAACACGGGGGGGGAGAGAGACCCAGTACTTC. This encodes CASKTRGGRETQYF.

Concerning this clone: Germline is not matched at one junction end, which may reflect a read error. The chain has TRBV6-2 or TRBV6-3 and TRBJ1-4, with D unresolved. The CDR3 is 12 residues long. Germline values: CDR1 MNHEY, CDR2 SVGEGT. The CDR3 DNA is TGTGCCAGCAGTTACAGCGCCTCCGGACTGCTTTTT. Residues: CASSYSASGLLF.

The chain recombines TRBV30 with TRBJ1-6, with 9 bases aligning to TRBD1. This CDR3 has 14 amino acids. From germline, CDR1 is GTSNPN and CDR2 SVGIG (reference sequence). V trimming: 2 bases; J trimming: 11 bases; junction bases outside the gene matches: 7. The CDR3 sequence: CAWSPGQGLTPLHF. The CDR3 bases are TGTGCCTGGAGTCCCGGACAGGGGTTAACACCCCTCCACTTT.

The chain employs TRBV4-2 and TRBJ2-1; perhaps TRBD2 as D (6 bases). The CDR3 has 17 residues. Between the trimmed V and J ends, which lost 4 bases and 1 base, there was a span of 17 bases. In germline, CDR1 is LGHNA, CDR2 YNFKEQ. CDR3 region: CASSPLGAGRSYNEQFF. In DNA form, the CDR3 reads TGTGCCAGCAGCCCCCTCGGGGCAGGGAGGTCCTACAATGAGCAGTTCTTC.

The chain employs TRBV9 and TRBJ2-7; 7 bases are a match to TRBD2. CDR1 SGDLS and CDR2 YYNGEE come from the germline V gene. CDR3 size: 15 residues. V trimming: 0 bases; J trimming: 5 bases; junction bases outside the gene matches: 8. The CDR3 nucleotides read TGTGCCAGCAGCGTAGCTCGGGACTACGGCCACGAGCAGTACTTC. Encoded protein: CASSVARDYGHEQYF.

The V gene is TRBV24-1, the J gene TRBJ2-1; 15 bases map to TRBD2. CDR1 is KGHDR and CDR2 is SFDVKD in the germline V gene. The CDR3 is made up of 16 amino acids. Trimming removed 5 bases from V and 8 bases from J; junction bases left unmatched: 6. Written as DNA, the CDR3 is TGTGCCACCAGTGTCGGACTAGCGGGAGGGATGGATGAGCAGTTCTTC. Translation gives CATSVGLAGGMDEQFF.

The chain recombines TRBV7-9 with TRBJ2-1, with TRBD1 matching over 10 bases. Germline CDR1 reads SEHNR; CDR2 reads FQNEAQ (reference sequence). V shed 4 bases, J shed 4 bases, and the junction held 7 bases outside the gene matches. This CDR3 is 16 amino acids long. The chain's CDR3 is CASSSPRDRGYNEQFF. The CDR3 coding sequence is TGTGCCAGCAGCTCACCGAGGGACAGGGGTTACAATGAGCAGTTCTTC.

This sequence joins TRBV7-9 and TRBJ2-5, with TRBD2 as a possible D gene (6 bases). V was pared by 2 bases and J by 5 bases, with 15 bases between. The CDR3 has 15 amino acids. CDR1 and CDR2 (germline): SEHNR, FQNEAQ (reference sequence). The CDR3 protein is CASSLSGTHMETQYF. CDR3 DNA sequence: TGTGCCAGCAGCTTATCAGGGACTCACATGGAGACCCAGTACTTC.

V and J are TRBV4-3 and TRBJ2-6, with D perhaps matching TRBD1 (5 bases). V lost 0 bases to trimming and J lost 0 bases, with 15 bases between them. Germline CDR1 reads LGHNA; CDR2 reads YSLEER. The CDR3 covers 19 residues. The CDR3 is CASSQDLTDSVSGANVLTF. CDR3 DNA: TGCGCCAGCAGCCAAGATCTGACAGATAGTGTCTCTGGGGCCAACGTCCTGACTTTC.

The chain uses TRBV28 and TRBJ2-5; TRBD2 matches at 7 bases. Losses at the gene ends were 3 bases for V and 7 bases for J; bases not matched to a gene: 8. Germline CDR1 is MDHEN and CDR2 is SYDVKM. This CDR3 spans 14 amino acids. The CDR3: CASSLGGGYGTQYF. In DNA, the CDR3 is TGTGCCAGCAGTTTGGGGGGAGGGTACGGGACCCAGTACTTC.

The J gene is TRBJ2-3, the V gene TRBV6-2 or TRBV6-3, with D unresolved. The CDR3 has 13 amino acids. CDR1 and CDR2 (germline): MNHEY, SVGEGT. Between the trimmed V and J ends, which lost 4 bases and 2 bases, there was a span of 7 bases. The CDR3 DNA reads as TGTGCCAGCAGTTTTGTACACACAGATACGCAGTATTTT. Residues: CASSFVHTDTQYF.

The chain recombines TRBV7-2 with TRBJ1-3; D remains unclear. Trimming removed 4 bases from V and 4 bases from J, with 11 bases in between. This CDR3 is 14 amino acids long. CDR1 SGHTA and CDR2 FQGNSA come from the germline V gene. CDR3 in amino acids: CASSSPPGGNTIYF. In nucleotides, the CDR3 is TGTGCCAGCAGCTCCCCCCCGGGGGGAAACACCATATATTTT.

The chain carries TRBV6-5 and TRBJ2-4; D may be TRBD2 (5 bases). The V end lost 0 bases, the J end lost 10 bases, and 16 bases lay between the germline ends. This CDR3 has 15 residues. The germline V gene has CDR1 MNHEY and CDR2 SVGAGI. The CDR3 nucleotides read TGTGCCAGCAGTTACTCGAGCGGCCTACAAGGAATTCAGTACTTC. This translates into CASSYSSGLQGIQYF.